Listed below are T cell receptor beta chains from one sample, sequenced in a study of cytomegalovirus exposure and HLA in healthy donors. Only in-frame clones appear in the TCRdb table, and some are missing; sequencing was by immunoSEQ multiplex PCR. In the table there are 200,000 to 250,000 clones, about 77% of which are singletons. The material sequenced was PBMCs. Source of these receptors: a woman aged 25 to 45 in good health and CMV-seronegative. Both conserved end residues are part of each CDR3. Clone size is stated in some rows and not others, as once, few, many or a class when expanded.

v_gene: TRBV9
abundance: -
j_gene: TRBJ1-5
CDR3aa: CASSEAGAQNQPQHF

v_gene: TRBV7-8
abundance: -
j_gene: TRBJ2-1
CDR3aa: CASSVISGNYNEQFF

v_gene: TRBV27
abundance: -
j_gene: TRBJ2-1
CDR3aa: CASSNTGGNEQFF

v_gene: TRBV9
abundance: once
j_gene: TRBJ1-1
CDR3aa: CASSELRNTEAFF

v_gene: TRBV13
abundance: -
j_gene: TRBJ1-1
CDR3aa: CASSPSSSAGRHAFENTEAFF

v_gene: TRBV5-1
abundance: few
j_gene: TRBJ2-3
CDR3aa: CDSSSQGLAGATDTQYF

v_gene: TRBV25-1
abundance: -
j_gene: TRBJ1-1
CDR3aa: CASSESPGSTEAFF

v_gene: TRBV5-3
abundance: -
j_gene: TRBJ2-3
CDR3aa: CARSLGHRSTDTQYF

v_gene: TRBV30
abundance: -
j_gene: TRBJ1-5
CDR3aa: CAWRGQLNQPQHF

v_gene: TRBV7-9
abundance: -
j_gene: TRBJ1-1
CDR3aa: CASSLAEGDRTEAFF

v_gene: TRBV27
abundance: -
j_gene: TRBJ1-2
CDR3aa: CASRHLGQDYGYTF

v_gene: TRBV5-4
abundance: -
j_gene: TRBJ1-4
CDR3aa: CASSRDPAGNEKLFF

v_gene: TRBV4-2
abundance: -
j_gene: TRBJ2-1
CDR3aa: CASSQGLAGAEYEQFF

v_gene: TRBV4-3
abundance: -
j_gene: TRBJ2-1
CDR3aa: CASSQVLAGGYNEQFF

v_gene: TRBV6-1
abundance: -
j_gene: TRBJ1-2
CDR3aa: CASRTGTHGYTF

v_gene: TRBV4-3
abundance: -
j_gene: TRBJ1-2
CDR3aa: CASSQDHRAAGYGYTF

v_gene: TRBV7-3
abundance: few
j_gene: TRBJ2-1
CDR3aa: CASSRSGRADNEQFF

v_gene: TRBV11-2
abundance: -
j_gene: TRBJ2-3
CDR3aa: CASTGRTAGDTQYF

v_gene: TRBV5-1
abundance: few
j_gene: TRBJ2-1
CDR3aa: CASSFVLAGNNEQFF

v_gene: TRBV4-1
abundance: -
j_gene: TRBJ2-7
CDR3aa: CASSQDVGQGFYEQYF

v_gene: TRBV5-4
abundance: -
j_gene: TRBJ2-7
CDR3aa: CASSSGTSGAYYEQYF

v_gene: TRBV7-9
abundance: -
j_gene: TRBJ2-5
CDR3aa: CASSPGTYQETQYF

v_gene: TRBV6-6
abundance: -
j_gene: TRBJ1-2
CDR3aa: CASSSAGLNYGYTF

v_gene: TRBV6-1
abundance: -
j_gene: TRBJ2-7
CDR3aa: CASSWGVEQYF

v_gene: TRBV30
abundance: -
j_gene: TRBJ1-2
CDR3aa: CAWGLTQGDYTF

v_gene: TRBV30
abundance: few
j_gene: TRBJ1-2
CDR3aa: CAWSVGVIGYTF

v_gene: TRBV27
abundance: -
j_gene: TRBJ2-3
CDR3aa: CASSLAGGSTDTQYF

v_gene: TRBV4-1
abundance: -
j_gene: TRBJ2-7
CDR3aa: CASSQVRTSSYEQYF

v_gene: TRBV2
abundance: -
j_gene: TRBJ2-1
CDR3aa: CASKTTSGGNNEQFF

v_gene: TRBV6-1
abundance: -
j_gene: TRBJ2-5
CDR3aa: CASLQIDSQYF

v_gene: TRBV2
abundance: -
j_gene: TRBJ2-7
CDR3aa: CASSPYEQYF

v_gene: TRBV18
abundance: -
j_gene: TRBJ1-1
CDR3aa: CASSPRPGDTEAFF

v_gene: TRBV18
abundance: -
j_gene: TRBJ1-5
CDR3aa: CASSPGQGRNQPQHF

v_gene: TRBV18
abundance: -
j_gene: TRBJ1-5
CDR3aa: CASSQGTDQPQHF

v_gene: TRBV7-9
abundance: few
j_gene: TRBJ2-2
CDR3aa: CASSLRDSLTGELFF

v_gene: TRBV2
abundance: few
j_gene: TRBJ2-5
CDR3aa: CASRRGHRETQYF

v_gene: TRBV4-1
abundance: -
j_gene: TRBJ1-5
CDR3aa: CASSQVFSARRGGAGSNQPQHF

v_gene: TRBV7-8
abundance: -
j_gene: TRBJ2-1
CDR3aa: CASNPGTSGSYNEQFF

v_gene: TRBV29-1
abundance: -
j_gene: TRBJ1-5
CDR3aa: CSVAPGQSNQPQHF

v_gene: TRBV4-2
abundance: -
j_gene: TRBJ2-3
CDR3aa: CASSQDRRGRGGTDTQYF

v_gene: TRBV5-4
abundance: few
j_gene: TRBJ2-5
CDR3aa: CASSSSRGKETQYF

v_gene: TRBV7-3
abundance: -
j_gene: TRBJ2-3
CDR3aa: CASSSNSGGTQYF

v_gene: TRBV4-1
abundance: few
j_gene: TRBJ2-1
CDR3aa: CASIRQTSGGVISYNEQFF

v_gene: TRBV2
abundance: -
j_gene: TRBJ2-7
CDR3aa: CASSAGTGYEQYF

v_gene: TRBV5-8
abundance: -
j_gene: TRBJ2-5
CDR3aa: CASIFVGGLTYQETQYF

v_gene: TRBV7-3
abundance: -
j_gene: TRBJ2-5
CDR3aa: CASSSVAGTETQYF

v_gene: TRBV6-5
abundance: once
j_gene: TRBJ1-2
CDR3aa: CASREGAMEGYTF

v_gene: TRBV9
abundance: -
j_gene: TRBJ1-2
CDR3aa: CASSGAAYRGYTF

v_gene: TRBV6-1
abundance: -
j_gene: TRBJ2-3
CDR3aa: CASRTSATSTDTQYF